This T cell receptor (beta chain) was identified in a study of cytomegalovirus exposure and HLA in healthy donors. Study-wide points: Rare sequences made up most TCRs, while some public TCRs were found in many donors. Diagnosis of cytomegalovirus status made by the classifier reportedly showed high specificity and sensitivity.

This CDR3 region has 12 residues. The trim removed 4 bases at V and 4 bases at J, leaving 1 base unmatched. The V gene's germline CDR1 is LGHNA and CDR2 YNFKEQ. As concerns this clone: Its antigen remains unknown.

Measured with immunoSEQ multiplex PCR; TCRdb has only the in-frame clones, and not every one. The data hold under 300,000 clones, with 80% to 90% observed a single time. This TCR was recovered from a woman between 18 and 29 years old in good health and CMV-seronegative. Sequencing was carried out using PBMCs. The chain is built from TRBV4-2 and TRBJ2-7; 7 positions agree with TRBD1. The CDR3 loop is CASSLTGYEQYF. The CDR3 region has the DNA TGTGCCAGCAGCCTGACAGGGTACGAGCAGTACTTC.